These 18 T cell receptor beta chains share one sample of origin, sequenced in a study of neurological immune-mediated disorders. TCRdb re-called the 5' RACE reads with MiXCR, one entry per CDR3 protein. The data show about 53,000 distinct CDR3 sequences, with roughly 8.3% seen just once and 1.5% to 2% held by the top ten. Time point given: longitudinal time-point 3. The sequencing sample was made of PBMCs. Source of these receptors: a woman in her thirties or forties in good health.

This sequence joins TRBV5-6 and TRBJ1-6, with a possible D match to TRBD1 (5 bases). This CDR3 has 16 residues. Trimming pared 0 bases from V and 6 bases from J, leaving 13 bases between. Germline CDR1 is SGHDT and CDR2 is YYEEEE. The CDR3 is CASSLGLAGGNSPLHF. The CDR3 DNA is TGTGCCAGCAGCTTGGGGCTGGCTGGGGGTAATTCACCCCTCCACTTT.

This clonotype showed up many times. This rearrangement joins TRBV29-1 to TRBJ2-2; 9 bases match TRBD1. Germline CDR1 reads SQVTM; CDR2 reads ANQGSEA. After removal of 7 bases from V and 1 base from J, the junction contained 1 base not matched to a gene. CDR3 size: 13 residues. CDR3 in DNA: TGCAGCGCGGGACAGGGGAACACCGGGGAGCTGTTTTTT. Protein product: CSAGQGNTGELFF.

The table lists this clonotype with a few counts. V usage is TRBV6-4 and J usage is TRBJ1-1, with no clear D. The CDR3 consists of 14 residues. V lost 4 bases to trimming and J lost 4 bases, with 13 bases between them. CDR1 and CDR2 from the germline V gene are MRHNA and SNTAGT. The CDR3 protein is CASSARLGSTEAFF. Here the CDR3 DNA reads TGTGCCAGCAGTGCCCGACTCGGGAGCACTGAAGCTTTCTTT.

This clonotype was counted between two and nine times. V is TRBV6-6 and J is TRBJ1-2; the D is unclear. V gave up 7 bases and J gave up 0 bases, with 15 bases separating them. Germline CDR1 MNHNY, CDR2 SVGAGI (reference sequence). This CDR3 has 15 residues. The CDR3 here is CASTRGGRSNYGYTF. In DNA form, the CDR3 reads TGTGCCAGCACCCGCGGTGGGCGTTCTAACTATGGCTACACCTTC.

Many counts were recorded for this clonotype. This rearrangement joins TRBV5-5 to TRBJ1-5; D remains ambiguous. This CDR3 spans 15 amino acids. V was pared by 4 bases and J by 4 bases, with 15 bases between. Germline CDR1 and CDR2: SGHKS and YYEKEE (reference sequence). The CDR3 sequence is CASSTYPGLNQPQHF. Written as DNA, the CDR3 is TGTGCCAGCAGCACTTATCCGGGCCTTAATCAGCCCCAGCATTTT.

This clonotype has at least ten counts. This rearrangement joins TRBV6-5 to TRBJ2-3, with 9 bases matching TRBD1. The CDR3 consists of 15 residues. The ends lost 6 bases at V and 5 bases at J; junction bases unmatched: 9. Germline V gene sequence: CDR1 MNHEY, CDR2 SVGAGI. CDR3 bases: TGTGCCAGCAGCCCGGGACAGGGAAGGTTAGATACGCAGTATTTT. Residues: CASSPGQGRLDTQYF.

This clonotype was counted at least ten times. This chain links TRBV7-2 with TRBJ1-2, with a tentative D call TRBD1 (5 bases). V lost 1 base to trimming and J lost 8 bases, with 14 bases between them. This CDR3 has 14 residues. Germline V gene sequence: CDR1 SGHTA, CDR2 FQGNSA. CDR3 region: CASSLGVAGHGYTF. CDR3 sequence (DNA): TGTGCCAGCAGCTTAGGAGTAGCGGGGCACGGCTACACCTTC.

This clonotype was found many times. The chain couples TRBV5-1 to TRBJ2-7; D might be TRBD2 (6 bases). The CDR3 runs 15 residues. CDR1 SGHRS and CDR2 YFSETQ come from the germline V gene. V was clipped by 0 bases and J by 2 bases, with 12 bases between them. In nucleotides, the CDR3 is TGCGCCAGCAGCTTGGCCGGGGGAGGAACCTACGAGCAGTACTTC. It is translated as CASSLAGGGTYEQYF.

This clonotype came up many times. The chain employs TRBV2 and TRBJ2-1; D gene unclear. The CDR3 has 14 residues. Trimming cost V 3 bases and J 6 bases, with 12 bases left between them. Germline-derived CDR1 and CDR2 are SNHLY and FYNNEI. The CDR3 protein is CASSDRVGLNEQFF. The CDR3 DNA reads TGTGCCAGCAGTGATAGGGTAGGTCTCAATGAGCAGTTCTTC.

In this sample, this clonotype turned up many times. This rearrangement joins TRBV27 to TRBJ2-7, with 7 bases aligning to TRBD2. J lost 3 bases, V lost 0 bases, and 2 bases had no gene match. Looked up from germline, CDR1 is MNHEY and CDR2 is SMNVEV (reference sequence). The CDR3 has 14 amino acids. The CDR3 DNA reads TGTGCCAGCAGTTTATCGGGGACTAACTACGAGCAGTACTTC. As protein: CASSLSGTNYEQYF.

This clonotype has a count of ten or more. This rearrangement joins TRBV7-8 to TRBJ1-3; D is uncertain. The CDR3 is 14 residues long. CDR1 and CDR2 from the germline V gene are SGHVS and FQNEAQ. The germline V and J ends were trimmed by 4 bases and 5 bases, with 12 bases remaining between them. For the CDR3, the DNA is TGTGCCAGCAGCTCCGCGGGATTTAGAAACACCATATATTTT. The encoded protein is CASSSAGFRNTIYF.

This clonotype was picked up many times. The chain recombines TRBV5-1 with TRBJ2-7, with D perhaps matching TRBD2 (6 bases). In germline, CDR1 is SGHRS, CDR2 YFSETQ. This CDR3 is 17 amino acids long. The ends were cut back, 4 bases at V and 2 bases at J, with 22 bases in the middle. The DNA of the CDR3 is TGCGCCAGCAGCACTTCCCTCTCCCTAGCGAAAACCTACGAGCAGTACTTC. Translation: CASSTSLSLAKTYEQYF.

This clonotype was seen at least ten times. CDR3 loop: CASSPNRAGGYTF. As DNA, the CDR3 is TGTGCCAGCAGCCCCAACAGGGCGGGAGGCTACACCTTC. V gene TRBV11-1 combines with J gene TRBJ1-2; possibly TRBD1 for D (6 bases). V lost 5 bases, J lost 8 bases, and 15 bases lay in between. The CDR3 spans 13 residues. Germline V gene lookup returns CDR1 SGHAT and CDR2 FQDESV (reference sequence).

Many counts were recorded for this clonotype. The J gene is TRBJ1-1, the V gene TRBV7-3; D uncertain. In germline, CDR1 is SGHTA, CDR2 FQGTGA. V was pared by 5 bases and J by 5 bases, with 15 bases between. This CDR3 contains 14 residues. CDR3 sequence reads: CASSKDGLRTEAFF. In DNA, the CDR3 is TGTGCCAGCAGCAAGGACGGGCTTCGGACTGAAGCTTTCTTT.

This clonotype was recorded many times. The V gene is TRBV4-3, the J gene TRBJ2-7, with D maybe TRBD1 (6 bases). Germline-derived CDR1 and CDR2 are LGHNA and YSLEER. There are 16 residues in the CDR3. V was trimmed by 1 base and J by 1 base, leaving 14 bases between them. CDR3 sequence reads: CASSQGITGTSYEQYF. The CDR3 region has the DNA TGCGCCAGCAGCCAAGGGATAACCGGGACATCCTACGAGCAGTACTTC.

This clonotype was observed many times. The chain employs TRBV5-1 and TRBJ1-1; a weak D match, TRBD1 (5 bases). Germline loops: CDR1 SGHRS, CDR2 YFSETQ. The ends were cut back, 0 bases at V and 0 bases at J, with 12 bases in the middle. This CDR3 contains 16 residues. CDR3 nucleotides: TGCGCCAGCAGCTTGGCCCCCAGGGAGATGAACACTGAAGCTTTCTTT. Protein: CASSLAPREMNTEAFF.

This clonotype was detected many times. J is TRBJ2-7 and V is TRBV4-3; D call uncertain. This CDR3 is built from 17 residues. The V end lost 0 bases, the J end lost 0 bases, and 15 bases lay between the germline ends. CDR1 is LGHNA, CDR2 YSLEER, per germline. This chain's CDR3 is CASSQETQTHSSYEQYF. In DNA form, the CDR3 reads TGCGCCAGCAGCCAAGAAACCCAGACCCACAGCTCCTACGAGCAGTACTTC.

This clonotype occurred many times. The rearrangement links TRBV29-1 to TRBJ2-5; D perhaps matches TRBD2 (5 bases). From germline, CDR1 is SQVTM and CDR2 ANQGSEA. This CDR3 is 11 amino acids long. V was cut by 7 bases and J by 5 bases, with 11 bases left in between. CDR3 protein: CSALGEETQYF. The CDR3, as DNA: TGCAGCGCCCTCGGGGAGGAGACCCAGTACTTC.